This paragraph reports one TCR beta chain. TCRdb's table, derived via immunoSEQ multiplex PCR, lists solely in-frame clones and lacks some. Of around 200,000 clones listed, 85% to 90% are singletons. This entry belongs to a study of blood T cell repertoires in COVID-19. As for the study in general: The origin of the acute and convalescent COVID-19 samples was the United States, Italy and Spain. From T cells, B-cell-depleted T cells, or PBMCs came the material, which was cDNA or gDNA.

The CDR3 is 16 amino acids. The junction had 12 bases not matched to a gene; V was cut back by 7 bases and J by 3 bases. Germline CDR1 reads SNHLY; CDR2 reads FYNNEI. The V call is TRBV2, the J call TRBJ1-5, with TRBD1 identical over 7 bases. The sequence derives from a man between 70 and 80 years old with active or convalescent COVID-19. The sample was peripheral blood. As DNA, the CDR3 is TGTGCCAGCAACTTACTACAGGGGTGGTACAATCAGCCCCAGCATTTT. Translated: CASNLLQGWYNQPQHF.